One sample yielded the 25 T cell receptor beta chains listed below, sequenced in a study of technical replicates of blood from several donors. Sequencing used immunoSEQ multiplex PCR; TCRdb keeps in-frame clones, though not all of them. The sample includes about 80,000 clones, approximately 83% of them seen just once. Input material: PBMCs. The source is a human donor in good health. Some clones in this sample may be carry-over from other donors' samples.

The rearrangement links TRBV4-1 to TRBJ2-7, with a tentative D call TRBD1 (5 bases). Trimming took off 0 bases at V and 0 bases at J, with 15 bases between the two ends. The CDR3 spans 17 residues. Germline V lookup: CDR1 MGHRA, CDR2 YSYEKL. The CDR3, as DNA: TGCGCCAGCAGCCAAGAAGGGCAAGGGGATAGCTCCTACGAGCAGTACTTC. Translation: CASSQEGQGDSSYEQYF.

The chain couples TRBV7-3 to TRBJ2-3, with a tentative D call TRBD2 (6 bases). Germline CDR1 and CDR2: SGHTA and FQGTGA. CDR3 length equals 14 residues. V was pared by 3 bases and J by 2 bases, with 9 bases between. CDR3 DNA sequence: TGTGCCAGCAGCTTCGGGACTTTCACAGATACGCAGTATTTT. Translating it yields CASSFGTFTDTQYF.

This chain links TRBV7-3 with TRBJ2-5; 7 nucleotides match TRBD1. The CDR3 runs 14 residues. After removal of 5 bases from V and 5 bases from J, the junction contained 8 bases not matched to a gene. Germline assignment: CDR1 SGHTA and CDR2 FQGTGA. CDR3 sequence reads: CASSPGQWGETQYF. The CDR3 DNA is TGTGCCAGCAGCCCGGGACAGTGGGGGGAGACCCAGTACTTC. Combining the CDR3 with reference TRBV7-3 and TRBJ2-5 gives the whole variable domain GAGVSQTPSNKVTEKGKYVELRCDPISGHTALYWYRQSLGQGPEFLIYFQGTGAADDSGLPNDRFFAVRPEGSVSTLKIQRTERGDSAVYLCASSPGQWGETQYFGPGTRLLVL.

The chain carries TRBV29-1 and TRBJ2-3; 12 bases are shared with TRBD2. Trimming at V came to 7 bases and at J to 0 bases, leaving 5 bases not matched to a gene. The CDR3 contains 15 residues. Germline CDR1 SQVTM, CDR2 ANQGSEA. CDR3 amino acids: CSAGGTSGSTDTQYF. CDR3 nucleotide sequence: TGCAGCGCGGGCGGGACTAGCGGGAGCACAGATACGCAGTATTTT.

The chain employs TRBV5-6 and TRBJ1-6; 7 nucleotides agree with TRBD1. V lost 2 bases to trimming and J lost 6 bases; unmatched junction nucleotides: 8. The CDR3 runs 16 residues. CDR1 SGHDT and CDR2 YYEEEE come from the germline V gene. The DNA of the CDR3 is TGTGCCAGCAGCTTATTACAGGGGCGCTCTAATTCACCCCTCCACTTT. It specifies CASSLLQGRSNSPLHF.

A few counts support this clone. The CDR3 nucleotides read TGTGCCAGCAGTTTCCAGGGGATTGATGGCTACACCTTC. Its protein is CASSFQGIDGYTF. This rearrangement joins TRBV27 to TRBJ1-2, with D perhaps TRBD1 (6 bases). Germline V gene data show CDR1 as MNHEY and CDR2 as SMNVEV (reference sequence). V lost 3 bases to trimming and J lost 6 bases, with 11 bases between them. The CDR3 sequence is 13 residues long.

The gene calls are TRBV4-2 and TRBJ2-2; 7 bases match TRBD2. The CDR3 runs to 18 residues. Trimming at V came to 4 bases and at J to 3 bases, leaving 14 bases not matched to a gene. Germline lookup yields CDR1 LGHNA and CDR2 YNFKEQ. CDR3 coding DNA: TGTGCCAGCAGCCCTACTTCGGATAGCGGGCCCTACACCGGGGAGCTGTTTTTT. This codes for CASSPTSDSGPYTGELFF.

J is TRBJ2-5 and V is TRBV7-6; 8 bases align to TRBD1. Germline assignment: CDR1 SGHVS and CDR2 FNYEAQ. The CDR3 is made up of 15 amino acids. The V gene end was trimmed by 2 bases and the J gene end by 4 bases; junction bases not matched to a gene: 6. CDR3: CASSLTPGGAETQYF. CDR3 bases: TGTGCCAGCAGCTTAACCCCAGGGGGCGCAGAGACCCAGTACTTC. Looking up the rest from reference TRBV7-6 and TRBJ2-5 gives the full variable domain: GAGVSQSPRYKVTKRGQDVALRCDPISGHVSLYWYRQALGQGPEFLTYFNYEAQQDKSGLPNDRFSAERPEGSISTLTIQRTEQRDSAMYRCASSLTPGGAETQYFGPGTRLLVL.

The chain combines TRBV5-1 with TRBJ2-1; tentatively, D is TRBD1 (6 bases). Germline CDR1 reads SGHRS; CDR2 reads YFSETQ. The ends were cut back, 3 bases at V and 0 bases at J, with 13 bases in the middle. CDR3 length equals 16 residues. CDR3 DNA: TGCGCCAGCAGCTGGAACAGGGTCTCCTCCTACAATGAGCAGTTCTTC. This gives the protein CASSWNRVSSYNEQFF.

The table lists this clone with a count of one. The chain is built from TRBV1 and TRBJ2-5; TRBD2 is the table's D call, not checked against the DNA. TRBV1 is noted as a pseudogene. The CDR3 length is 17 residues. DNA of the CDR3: TGCACCAGCAGCCCCTTACTTTCGGGACTAGCGATGAAGACCCAGTACTTC. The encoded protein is CTSSPLLSGLAMKTQYF.

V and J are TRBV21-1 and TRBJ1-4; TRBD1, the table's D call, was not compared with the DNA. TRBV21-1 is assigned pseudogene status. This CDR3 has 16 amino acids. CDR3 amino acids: CASSKVGRGPGEKLFF. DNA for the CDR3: TGTGCCAGCAGCAAAGTTGGTAGGGGGCCTGGTGAAAAACTGTTTTTT.

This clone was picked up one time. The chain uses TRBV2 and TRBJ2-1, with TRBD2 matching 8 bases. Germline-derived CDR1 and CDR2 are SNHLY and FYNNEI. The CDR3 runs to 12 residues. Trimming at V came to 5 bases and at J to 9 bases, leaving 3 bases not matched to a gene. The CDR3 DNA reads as TGTGCCAGCAGTAGGACTAGCTCTGAGCAGTTCTTC. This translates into CASSRTSSEQFF.

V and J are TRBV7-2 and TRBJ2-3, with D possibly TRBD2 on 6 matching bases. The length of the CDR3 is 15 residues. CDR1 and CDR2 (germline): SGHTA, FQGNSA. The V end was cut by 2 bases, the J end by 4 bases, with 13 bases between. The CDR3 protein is CASSLLGGSPDTQYF. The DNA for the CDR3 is TGTGCCAGCAGCTTATTGGGGGGATCCCCAGATACGCAGTATTTT.

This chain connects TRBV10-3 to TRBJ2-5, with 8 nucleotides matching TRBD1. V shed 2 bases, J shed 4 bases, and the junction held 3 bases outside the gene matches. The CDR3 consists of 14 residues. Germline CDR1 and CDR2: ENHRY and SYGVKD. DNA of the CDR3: TGTGCCATCAGTGAGCCAGGACAGGGAGAGACCCAGTACTTC. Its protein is CAISEPGQGETQYF.

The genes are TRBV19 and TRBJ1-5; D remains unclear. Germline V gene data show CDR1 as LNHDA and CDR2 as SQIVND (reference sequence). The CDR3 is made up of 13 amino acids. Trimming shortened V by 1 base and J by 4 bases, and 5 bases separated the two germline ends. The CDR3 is CASSIALNQPQHF. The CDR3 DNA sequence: TGTGCCAGTAGTATAGCTCTGAATCAGCCCCAGCATTTT.

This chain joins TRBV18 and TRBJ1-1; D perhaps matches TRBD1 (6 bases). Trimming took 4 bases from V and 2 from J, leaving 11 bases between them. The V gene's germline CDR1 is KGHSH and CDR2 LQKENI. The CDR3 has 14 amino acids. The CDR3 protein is CASSQQGGNTEAFF. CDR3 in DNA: TGTGCCAGCTCACAACAGGGCGGAAACACTGAAGCTTTCTTT.

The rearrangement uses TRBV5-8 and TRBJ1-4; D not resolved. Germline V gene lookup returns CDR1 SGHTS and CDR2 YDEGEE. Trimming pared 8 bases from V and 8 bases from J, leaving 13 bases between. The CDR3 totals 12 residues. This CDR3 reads CASRRSREKLFF. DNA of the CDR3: TGTGCCAGTCGCCGTTCTAGGGAAAAACTGTTTTTT.

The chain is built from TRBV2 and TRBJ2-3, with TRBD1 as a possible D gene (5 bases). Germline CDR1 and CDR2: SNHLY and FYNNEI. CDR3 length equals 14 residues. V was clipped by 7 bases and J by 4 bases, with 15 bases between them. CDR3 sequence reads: CASTNRPSADTQYF. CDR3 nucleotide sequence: TGTGCCAGCACGAACAGGCCGAGCGCAGATACGCAGTATTTT.

The CDR3 region is CASSQERTGGFFPETQYF. The CDR3 DNA sequence: TGCGCCAGCAGCCAAGAAAGGACAGGGGGCTTTTTCCCAGAGACCCAGTACTTC. The chain couples TRBV4-1 to TRBJ2-5, with TRBD1 matching 11 bases. The CDR3 covers 18 residues. Per the germline V gene, CDR1 is MGHRA and CDR2 is YSYEKL. Unmatched junction bases numbered 10, after V lost 0 bases and J lost 4 bases.

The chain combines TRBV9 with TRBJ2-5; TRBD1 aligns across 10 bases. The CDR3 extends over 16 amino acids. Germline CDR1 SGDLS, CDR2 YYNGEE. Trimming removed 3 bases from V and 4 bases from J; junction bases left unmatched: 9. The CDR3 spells CASSAGTGVAAETQYF. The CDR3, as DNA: TGTGCCAGCAGCGCGGGGACAGGGGTTGCGGCAGAGACCCAGTACTTC.

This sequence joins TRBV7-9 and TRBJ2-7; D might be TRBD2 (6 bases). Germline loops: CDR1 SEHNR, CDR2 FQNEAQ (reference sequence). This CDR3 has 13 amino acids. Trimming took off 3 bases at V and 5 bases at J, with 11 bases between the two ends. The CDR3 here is CASSLGGVNEQYF. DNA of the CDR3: TGTGCCAGCAGCTTGGGGGGTGTGAACGAGCAGTACTTC.

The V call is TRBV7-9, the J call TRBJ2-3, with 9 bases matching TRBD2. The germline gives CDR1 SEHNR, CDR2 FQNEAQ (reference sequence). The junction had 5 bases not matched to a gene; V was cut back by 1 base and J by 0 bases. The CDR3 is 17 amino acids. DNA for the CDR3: TGTGCCAGCAGCTTAGAGGCTAGCGGGATGAGCACAGATACGCAGTATTTT. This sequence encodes CASSLEASGMSTDTQYF.

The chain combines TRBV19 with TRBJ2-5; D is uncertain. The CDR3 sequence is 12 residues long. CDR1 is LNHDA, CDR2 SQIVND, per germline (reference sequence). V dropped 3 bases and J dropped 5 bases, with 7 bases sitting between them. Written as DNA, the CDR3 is TGTGCCAGTAGTATGTTCCGGGAGACCCAGTACTTC. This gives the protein CASSMFRETQYF.

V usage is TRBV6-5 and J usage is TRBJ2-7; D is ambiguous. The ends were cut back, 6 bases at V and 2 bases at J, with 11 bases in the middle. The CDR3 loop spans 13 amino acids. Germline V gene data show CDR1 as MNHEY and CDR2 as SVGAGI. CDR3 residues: CASRRPDAYEQYF. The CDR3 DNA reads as TGTGCCAGCAGGAGGCCCGACGCCTACGAGCAGTACTTC.

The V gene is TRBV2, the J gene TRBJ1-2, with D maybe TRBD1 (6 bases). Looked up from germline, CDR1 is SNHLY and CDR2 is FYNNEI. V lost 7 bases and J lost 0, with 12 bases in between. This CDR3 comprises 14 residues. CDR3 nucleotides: TGTGCCAGCAAGAGGGGGGGGACTAACTATGGCTACACCTTC. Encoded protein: CASKRGGTNYGYTF. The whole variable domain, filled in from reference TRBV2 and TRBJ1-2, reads EPEVTQTPSHQVTQMGQEVILRCVPISNHLYFYWYRQILGQKVEFLVSFYNNEISEKSEIFDDQFSVERPDGSNFTLKIRSTKLEDSAMYFCASKRGGTNYGYTFGSGTRLTVV.